This T cell receptor beta chain originates from a study of CD8+CD57+ T cells in acquired aplastic anemia. Study-level background: Sorted CD4+ plus CD8+ cells gave DNA averaging about 3.2 ug. Healthy donor sequencing depth: 9 million to 10.8 million CD4+, some 11 million CD8+ reads. Findings and limits, study-wide: Comparison of patients with controls identified nearly 30 shared CD8+ CDR3 sequences.

At least ten counts were recorded for this clonotype. No antigen is known for it. Genomic DNA provided the template from which TCR beta VDJ and CDR3 profiles were obtained. TCRdb used MiXCR to reprocess the reads, holding one entry per CDR3 protein. The sample includes about 130,000 distinct CDR3 sequences, 40% to 45% of them seen just once. The sequence came from a human donor in good health, serving as a control. Sequencing was done on a sample of sorted CD4+, CD8+, or CD8+CD57+ T cells (not recorded which) from PBMCs.

Here the CDR3 reads CASSLEPGANYEQYF. CDR3 bases: TGCGCCAGCAGCTTGGAACCAGGGGCTAATTACGAGCAGTACTTC. V is TRBV5-1 and J is TRBJ2-7; tentative D call: TRBD1 (6 bases). CDR1 and CDR2 (germline): SGHRS, YFSETQ. CDR3 length: 15 residues. Trimming stripped 0 bases from V and 4 bases from J, with 14 bases between. The variable domain in full, completed from reference TRBV5-1 and TRBJ2-7, reads KAGVTQTPRYLIKTRGQQVTLSCSPISGHRSVSWYQQTPGQGLQFLFEYFSETQRNKGNFPGRFSGRQFSNSRSEMNVSTLELGDSALYLCASSLEPGANYEQYFGPGTRLTVT.